The rows below give T cell receptor beta chains drawn from one sample of a study of OX40 agonist ivuxolimab in advanced cancers. The protocol was immunoSEQ multiplex PCR, while the TCRdb copy is restricted to in-frame clones and leaves out a portion. The table has about 20,000 clones, around 86% seen once; the top ten hold about a sixth. The sequences come from CD4+ or CD8+ T cells sorted from blood, collected in a trial of the OX40 agonist ivuxolimab. Every receptor here comes from an adult with an advanced solid tumor such as melanoma, head and neck, liver or kidney cancer. Both conserved end residues are trimmed from each CDR3.

v_call: TRBV21-1
cdr3_aa: ASSKAGLLLAGSSYEQY

v_call: TRBV5-1
cdr3_aa: ASSGRTGWQETQY

v_call: TRBV6-4
cdr3_aa: ASSDSGSGDSIYEQY

v_call: TRBV7-2
cdr3_aa: ASSPAGSPLH

v_call: TRBV4-3
cdr3_aa: ASSQEMRGRVYQPQH

v_call: TRBV15
cdr3_aa: ATSRGGRGSYEQY

v_call: TRBV13
cdr3_aa: ASSLGGGYGYT

v_call: TRBV4-1
cdr3_aa: ASSQVQGSGREQY

v_call: TRBV6-6
cdr3_aa: ASSSGLAGADIQY

v_call: TRBV6-5
cdr3_aa: ASSSAWGAQQTQY

v_call: TRBV6-5
cdr3_aa: ASSYSGTGLESPLH

v_call: TRBV5-6
cdr3_aa: ASSLLSGGQETQY

v_call: TRBV11-2
cdr3_aa: ASSLVRSTDTQY

v_call: TRBV6-5
cdr3_aa: ASSLRKGNYGYT

v_call: TRBV6-5
cdr3_aa: ASSPGDEQY

v_call: TRBV29-1
cdr3_aa: SVDRIDSQY

v_call: TRBV30
cdr3_aa: AWTRARFGYT

v_call: TRBV11-3
cdr3_aa: ASSLRTGNREQY

v_call: TRBV30
cdr3_aa: AWSRTGRAMNTEAF

v_call: TRBV7-2
cdr3_aa: ASSWGRGNTEAF

v_call: TRBV30
cdr3_aa: AWRGIETQY

v_call: TRBV5-1
cdr3_aa: ASSFQGGFQETQY

v_call: TRBV2
cdr3_aa: ASRPPPGAYEQY

v_call: TRBV6-1
cdr3_aa: ASSGQTGYGNTIY

v_call: TRBV6-5
cdr3_aa: ASSYSRAFTQY

v_call: TRBV6-5
cdr3_aa: ASSYDTGTVPYEQY

v_call: TRBV30
cdr3_aa: AWGTGYEQY

v_call: TRBV5-4
cdr3_aa: ASSFQGASGYT

v_call: TRBV5-1
cdr3_aa: ASSALGVRENTEAF

v_call: TRBV23-1
cdr3_aa: ASSQRTGSSYNEQF

v_call: TRBV19
cdr3_aa: ASSIDGSQPQH

v_call: TRBV6-1
cdr3_aa: ASSAGVWDYEQY

v_call: TRBV2
cdr3_aa: AIHLAGGGETQY

v_call: TRBV13
cdr3_aa: ASSFRAGRSGNTIY

v_call: TRBV29-1
cdr3_aa: SALDRGETQY